One TCR beta chain is described in this entry. The clone's antigen remains unknown. The input lacks base qualities; no much larger clone sits a single base away. The trial excluded patients who had a history of autoimmune disease or were on systemic immunosuppression. Peripheral blood for TCR sequencing was collected from all dose cohorts at baseline, on cycle 4 day 1, and on cycle 7 day 1. The samples were taken from a phase I, first-in-human, multicenter, open-label dose-escalation trial of ivuxolimab. Adults with locally advanced or metastatic melanoma, renal cell carcinoma, hepatocellular carcinoma or head and neck squamous cell carcinoma were enrolled in the trial. CD4+ and CD8+ T cells were sorted separately from peripheral blood before TCR sequencing. The entry originates in a study of OX40 agonist ivuxolimab in advanced cancers. In terms of the full investigation: Ivuxolimab was an agonistic, fully human IgG2 monoclonal antibody directed against OX40 (CD134), a costimulatory receptor. In the dose-escalation cohort, around four fifths of patients were male, and the mean age was roughly 60 years, with a range of roughly 20 to 79. Partial responses occurred in three dose-escalation patients: two with cutaneous melanoma and one with hepatocellular carcinoma. Intravenous ivuxolimab was administered to patients every 2 weeks at six dose levels: 0.01, 0.1, 0.3, 1.5, 3 and 10 mg/kg. Among the approximately 54 dose-escalation patients, 19 had hepatocellular carcinoma, some 15 melanoma, 9 renal cell carcinoma and 9 head and neck cancer. Prior anti-PD-1, anti-PD-L1 or anti-CTLA-4 therapy was permitted, and approximately 42% of dose-escalation patients had received checkpoint inhibitors. The point of sequencing TCRbeta in the periphery was to test whether ivuxolimab changed TCR sequence diversity and drove clonal T-cell expansion. The paper reports the monotherapy dose-escalation portion (N ≈ 50 patients) of the phase I ivuxolimab trial. On the study overall, not on this receptor specifically: Low levels of normalized T-cell clonal expansion were also seen in some nonresponding patients. Partial responders in the 0.1-3.0 mg/kg groups had among the lowest normalized peripheral clonal expansion, especially among CD8+ T cells. Which antigens the clonally expanded peripheral T cells were specific for was not determined. Clonal expansion of both CD4+ and CD8+ blood T cells was observed from baseline to week 6 at doses 0.1 to 3.0 mg/kg. After ivuxolimab, expanded clones were on average more numerous among CD8+ T cells than among CD4+ T cells.

For CDR1 and CDR2, the germline V gene lists SGHDT and YYEEEE. A distance of 9 bases separates the germline ends of V and J, which lose 2 bases and 0 bases respectively. From the cysteine through the phenylalanine, the CDR3 covers 14 amino acids. CDR3 DNA only is kept here, 42 bases in frame from base 1. Genomic DNA was extracted from sorted cells for sequencing of the TCRbeta CDR3 region. The immunoSEQ Assay was used for sequencing of TCRbeta CDR3 regions. Not all clones reach the TCRdb copy of this immuneACCESS table, which keeps in-frame sequences only. Checked studies attribute under half of the gap to unresolved V genes and leave the rest unexplained. This sample lists about 50,000 clones; roughly 78% were detected once. The ten top clones hold about 1.9% of the sample.

The chain employs TRBV5-6 and TRBJ2-7; no D gene call is confident. This specimen was CD4+ or CD8+ T cells sorted from blood, taken in a trial of the OX40 agonist ivuxolimab. The source of this sequence is an adult with an advanced solid tumor such as melanoma, head and neck, liver or kidney cancer. Here the CDR3 is given as CASSLGTSSYEQYF. The DNA sequence reads TGTGCCAGCAGCTTAGGAACTTCCTCCTACGAGCAGTACTTC.